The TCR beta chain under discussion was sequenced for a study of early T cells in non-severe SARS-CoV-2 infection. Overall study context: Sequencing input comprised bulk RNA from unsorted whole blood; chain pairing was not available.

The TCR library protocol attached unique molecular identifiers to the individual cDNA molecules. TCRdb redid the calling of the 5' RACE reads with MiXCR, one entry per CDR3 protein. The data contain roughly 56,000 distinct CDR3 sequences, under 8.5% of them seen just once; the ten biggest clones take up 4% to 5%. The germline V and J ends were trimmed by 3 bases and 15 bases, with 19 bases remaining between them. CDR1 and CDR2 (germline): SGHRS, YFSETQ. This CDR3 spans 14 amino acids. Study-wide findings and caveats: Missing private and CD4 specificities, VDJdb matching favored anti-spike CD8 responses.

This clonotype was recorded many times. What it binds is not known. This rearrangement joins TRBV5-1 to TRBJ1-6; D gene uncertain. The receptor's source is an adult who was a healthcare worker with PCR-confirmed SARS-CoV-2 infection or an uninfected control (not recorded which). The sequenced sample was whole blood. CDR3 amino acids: CASSSASDKFVLHF. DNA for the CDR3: TGCGCCAGCAGCTCGGCCTCCGACAAATTCGTCCTCCACTTT.